This TCR beta chain was captured by sequencing in a study of control samples from healthy donors and cancer patients (dated by TCRdb to the early 2020s). The library relied on the immunoSEQ multiplex PCR assay. Imported from immuneACCESS, the table was reduced by TCRdb to in-frame sequences with V and J called. These copies leave out some clones; in studies compared against another copy, an unresolved V gene accounts for under half, and the cause of the remainder is not known. The sample contains about 43,000 clones, roughly 94% of them found a single time. Jointly, the top ten make up roughly a quarter of the sample. Spanning cysteine to phenylalanine, the CDR3 consists of 17 amino acids. The read is trimmed to its CDR3 DNA, 51 bases read in frame from base 1. The germline V gene sets CDR1 to SGHTS and CDR2 to YDEGEE. Trimming takes 4 bases off V and 3 bases off J; junction bases not matched to a gene: 7.

A note on this clone: Its recognized antigen is unknown. No base-level quality is on record; no much larger clone is a single base apart.

The sequence joins TRBV5-8 to TRBJ2-3; 14 bases in the junction line up with TRBD2. The sequenced sample consisted of blood. The sequence was collected from a man between 60 and 75 years old in good health. CDR3 region: CASSTSGTSGSTDTQYF. The sequence in DNA is TGTGCCAGCAGCACAAGTGGGACTAGCGGGAGTACAGATACGCAGTATTTT.